This is a list of T cell receptor beta chains from one sample in a study of control samples from healthy donors and cancer patients. Here immunoSEQ multiplex PCR was the method, and the copy in TCRdb shows in-frame clones only, minus some. The data contain about 130,000 clones, roughly 94% of them seen just once; the ten biggest clones take up 12% to 15%. Sequenced input: PBMCs. The source of these receptors is a man aged 55 to 70 with colorectal cancer. Both conserved end residues are part of each CDR3. The D gene is left open where the match is weak. Where a row states a size, it is once, few, many or the class of an expanded clone; other rows omit it.

clone_size d_call j_call v_call cdr3_nt cdr3_aa
NA NA TRBJ1-6 TRBV27 TGTGCCAGCAGGGAACAGAGGAATTCACCCCTCCACTTT CASREQRNSPLHF
NA NA TRBJ1-2 TRBV28 TGTGCCAGCAGTGAGGGGCACCGGGGCTACACCTTC CASSEGHRGYTF
NA NA TRBJ1-1 TRBV7-6 TGTGCCAGCAGCATAGGCCCGAACACTGAAGCTTTCTTT CASSIGPNTEAFF
NA TRBD1 TRBJ1-6 TRBV11-2 TGTGCCAGCAGCTGGAGGACAGGGGGGAATTCACCCCTCCACTTT CASSWRTGGNSPLHF
NA TRBD1 TRBJ2-7 TRBV29-1 TGCAGCGTTGAAGAGGGGGAAGGACAGGGTTCCATCTACGAGCAGTACTTC CSVEEGEGQGSIYEQYF
NA TRBD1 TRBJ1-1 TRBV5-1 TGCGCCAGCAGCTTGACAGGGGGGATGGAATCTTTCTTT CASSLTGGMESFF
NA TRBD1 TRBJ2-7 TRBV18 TGTGCCAGCTCACCAAGGACAGGCCCGGACGAGCAGTACTTC CASSPRTGPDEQYF
NA TRBD1 TRBJ2-6 TRBV5-1 TGCGCCAGCAGCAATACAGGGGGCTCGGTCTCTGGGGCCAACGTCCTGACTTTC CASSNTGGSVSGANVLTF
NA TRBD2 TRBJ2-1 TRBV5-1 TGCGCCAGCAGCTGGGCGGGAGACTACAATGAGCAGTTCTTC CASSWAGDYNEQFF
NA TRBD2 TRBJ2-5 TRBV11-2 TGTGCCAGCAGCTTAGGGAGGACTAGCGGGGGGGCTGAGACCCAGTACTTC CASSLGRTSGGAETQYF
few TRBD1 TRBJ2-2 TRBV24-1 TGTGCCACCCGGGACAGTAACACCGGGGAGCTGTTTTTT CATRDSNTGELFF
NA TRBD1 TRBJ1-6 TRBV6-5 TGTGCCAGCAGTAGCGGGACAGGGTGGGATTCACCCCTCCACTTT CASSSGTGWDSPLHF
NA NA TRBJ2-3 TRBV27 TGTGCCAGCAGTTTCGGGACCTGGGGGCTCACAGATACGCAGTATTTT CASSFGTWGLTDTQYF
NA NA TRBJ1-4 TRBV12-3/TRBV12-4 TGTGCCAGCAAAAGAACTAATGAAAAACTGTTTTTT CASKRTNEKLFF
NA TRBD1 TRBJ1-5 TRBV5-5 TGTGCCAGCAGCTTGCAGGGGGCGAACAGGGATCAGCCCCAGCATTTT CASSLQGANRDQPQHF
NA TRBD2 TRBJ2-3 TRBV5-1 TGCGCCAGCACCCCTACGGGGGGGTGGGCAGATACGCAGTATTTT CASTPTGGWADTQYF
NA TRBD1 TRBJ1-5 TRBV6-1 TGTGCCAGCAGTGACGGAGACAGGGGGCGTTGGCCCCAGCATTTT CASSDGDRGRWPQHF
NA NA TRBJ2-5 TRBV7-9 TGTGCCAGCAGCTTAAATTGGCAGACCCACCAAGAGACCCAGTACTTC CASSLNWQTHQETQYF
NA NA TRBJ1-1 TRBV5-1 TGCGCCAGCAGCTACAAAGGGGACACTGAAGCTTTCTTT CASSYKGDTEAFF
NA TRBD1 TRBJ1-1 TRBV7-2 TGTGCCAGCAGCTCCCAGGGGGGGACTGAAGCTTTCTTT CASSSQGGTEAFF
NA NA TRBJ2-5 TRBV3-1/TRBV3-2 TGTGCCAGCAGCCAGGTCCAAGAGACCCAGTACTTC CASSQVQETQYF
NA NA TRBJ1-2 TRBV12-3/TRBV12-4 TGTGCCAGCACCAGGGACATCTATGGCTACACCTTC CASTRDIYGYTF
NA NA TRBJ1-5 TRBV5-6 TGTGCCAGCAGCTTAATAGCGGATCCCAATCAGCCCCAGCATTTT CASSLIADPNQPQHF
few TRBD1 TRBJ2-7 TRBV5-4 TGTGCCAGCAGCCTTAGCCGACAGGGATGGGGCGAGCAGTACTTC CASSLSRQGWGEQYF
NA TRBD1 TRBJ1-1 TRBV20-1 TGCAGTGCTAGTGGGACAGGGGGCACTGAAGCTTTCTTT CSASGTGGTEAFF
NA NA TRBJ2-2 TRBV4-1 TGCGCCAGCAGCCCGGGACCAAACACCGGGGAGCTGTTTTTT CASSPGPNTGELFF
NA TRBD1 TRBJ1-1 TRBV6-5 TGTGCCAGCAGTTACGCGAGGACAGGGAACACTGAAGCTTTCTTT CASSYARTGNTEAFF
NA NA TRBJ2-6 TRBV19 TGTGCCAGTAGTTCCGCCCAGGCCTCTGGGGCCAACGTCCTGACTTTC CASSSAQASGANVLTF
once NA TRBJ2-2 TRBV5-4 TGTGCCAGCAGCTTAGGCGCCGGGGAGCTGTTTTTT CASSLGAGELFF
NA NA TRBJ1-2 TRBV18 TGTGCCAGCTCACCAACTCCTGGACAGATAATAGACTATGGCTACACCTTC CASSPTPGQIIDYGYTF
once NA TRBJ1-1 TRBV5-1 TGCGCCAGCGGGGCCTCAGGGAACACTGAAGCTTTCTTT CASGASGNTEAFF
NA NA TRBJ1-5 TRBV2 TGTGCCAGCAGTCAGGCGAGGGACCAGCCCCAGCATTTT CASSQARDQPQHF
NA NA TRBJ1-2 TRBV6-1 TGTGCCAGCAGTGAAGAGGCAGGGAGTAACTATGGCTACACCTTC CASSEEAGSNYGYTF
NA NA TRBJ1-5 TRBV6-5 TGTGCCAGCAGTACCAGCTACGGGGATCAGCCCCAGCATTTT CASSTSYGDQPQHF
NA NA TRBJ2-3 TRBV28 TGTGCCAGCAGTTTAAGCGGGTGGGGAGATACGCAGTATTTT CASSLSGWGDTQYF
NA TRBD1 TRBJ2-2 TRBV28 TGTGCCAGCAGTTTAGCAGCTCCGGGACAGGGGCTCACCGGGGAGCTGTTTTTT CASSLAAPGQGLTGELFF
once NA TRBJ1-1 TRBV6-5 TGTGCCAGCAGTTACTCGTTCCAGTTGAACACTGAAGCTTTCTTT CASSYSFQLNTEAFF
NA TRBD1 TRBJ1-2 TRBV10-3 TGTGCCATCAGTGAGTCGACAGGGAGGGATGGCTACACCTTC CAISESTGRDGYTF